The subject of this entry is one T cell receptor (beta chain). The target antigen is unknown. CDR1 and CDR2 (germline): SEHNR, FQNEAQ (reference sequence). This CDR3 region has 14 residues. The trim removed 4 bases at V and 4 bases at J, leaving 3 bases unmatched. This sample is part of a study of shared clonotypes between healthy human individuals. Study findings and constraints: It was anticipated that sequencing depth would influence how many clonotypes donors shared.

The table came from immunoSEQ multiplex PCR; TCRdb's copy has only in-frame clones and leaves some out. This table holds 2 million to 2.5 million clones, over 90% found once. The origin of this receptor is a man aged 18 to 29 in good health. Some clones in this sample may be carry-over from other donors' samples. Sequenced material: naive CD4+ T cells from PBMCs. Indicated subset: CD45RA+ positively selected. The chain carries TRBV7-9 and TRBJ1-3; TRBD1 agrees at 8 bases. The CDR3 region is CASSSGTGGNTIYF. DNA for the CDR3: TGTGCCAGCAGCTCAGGGACAGGAGGAAACACCATATATTTT. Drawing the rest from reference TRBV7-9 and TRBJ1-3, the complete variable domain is DTGVSQNPRHKITKRGQNVTFRCDPISEHNRLYWYRQTLGQGPEFLTYFQNEAQLEKSRLLSDRFSAERPKGSFSTLEIQRTEQGDSAMYLCASSSGTGGNTIYFGEGSWLTVV.